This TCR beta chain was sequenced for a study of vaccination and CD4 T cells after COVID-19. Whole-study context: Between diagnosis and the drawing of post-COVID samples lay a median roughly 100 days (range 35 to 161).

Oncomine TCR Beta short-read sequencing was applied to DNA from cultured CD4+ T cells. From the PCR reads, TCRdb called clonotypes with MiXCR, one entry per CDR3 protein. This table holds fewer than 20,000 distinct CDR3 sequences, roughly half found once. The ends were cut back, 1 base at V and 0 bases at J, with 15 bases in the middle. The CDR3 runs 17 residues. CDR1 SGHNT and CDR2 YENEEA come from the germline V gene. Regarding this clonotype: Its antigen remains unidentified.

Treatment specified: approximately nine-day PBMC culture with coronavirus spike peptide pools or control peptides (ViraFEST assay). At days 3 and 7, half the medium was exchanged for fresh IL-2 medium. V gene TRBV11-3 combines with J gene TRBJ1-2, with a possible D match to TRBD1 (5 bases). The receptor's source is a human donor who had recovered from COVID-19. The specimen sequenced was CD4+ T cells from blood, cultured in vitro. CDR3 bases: TGTGCCAGCAGCTTAGGCTTCACCGGGACGTCTAACTATGGCTACACCTTC. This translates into CASSLGFTGTSNYGYTF.